The next 5 T cell receptor beta chains were all read from a single sample in a study of cytomegalovirus exposure and HLA in healthy donors. Primers included in the PCR were 60 Vbeta and 13 Jbeta primers. Only in-frame clones appear in the TCRdb table, and some are missing; sequencing was by immunoSEQ multiplex PCR. The sample includes over 50,000 clones, 65% to 80% of them seen just once. Sequencing was carried out using PBMCs. The receptor set was obtained from a female donor in good health and CMV-seronegative.

The gene calls are TRBV7-8 and TRBJ2-7; TRBD2 agrees at 9 bases. The junction had 19 bases not matched to a gene; V was cut back by 3 bases and J by 4 bases. The CDR3 runs 19 residues. The germline gives CDR1 SGHVS, CDR2 FQNEAQ. The DNA for the CDR3 is TGTGCCAGCAGCTTGGGGCCGGGACTAGCACCCACTCTTAATTACGAGCAGTACTTC. Translated, it gives CASSLGPGLAPTLNYEQYF.

The J gene is TRBJ2-4, the V gene TRBV4-1, with 11 bases that match TRBD2. CDR3 size: 15 residues. Trimming removed 3 bases from V and 7 bases from J; junction bases left unmatched: 5. The germline V gene has CDR1 MGHRA and CDR2 YSYEKL. In DNA, the CDR3 is TGCGCCAGCAGCCAGCTTGGACTAGCGGGTAACATTCAGTACTTC. Residues: CASSQLGLAGNIQYF.

The genes are TRBV27 and TRBJ2-5; D is unresolved. Germline V gene sequence: CDR1 MNHEY, CDR2 SMNVEV (reference sequence). V shed 8 bases and J shed 4 bases, with 17 bases lying between them. This CDR3 is 14 amino acids long. The CDR3 here is CASRVAKHSETQYF. The CDR3 nucleotides are TGTGCCAGCCGCGTTGCGAAGCATTCAGAGACCCAGTACTTC.

V is TRBV27 and J is TRBJ2-7; 15 positions agree with TRBD2. Germline V gives CDR1 MNHEY, CDR2 SMNVEV (reference sequence). Trimming removed 10 bases from V and 1 base from J; junction bases left unmatched: 14. The CDR3 totals 18 residues. CDR3 loop: CATRKTGTSGRTSYEQYF. Written as DNA, the CDR3 is TGTGCCACACGAAAGACCGGGACTAGCGGGAGGACTTCCTACGAGCAGTACTTC.

This rearrangement joins TRBV21-1 to TRBJ2-1; the DNA was not compared with TRBD2, the D call given in the table. TRBV21-1 is a listed pseudogene. This CDR3 is 17 amino acids long. For the CDR3, the DNA is TGTGCCAGCAGCAAAGCCGACTTCGGGACTAGTCTGAATGAGCAGTTCTTC. This codes for CASSKADFGTSLNEQFF.